The entry that follows covers one T cell receptor (beta chain) sequence. TCRdb's copy holds only in-frame clones and misses some; the assay was immunoSEQ multiplex PCR. The repertoire consists of about 2,200,000 clones, with around 93% occurring once and the leading ten covering more than 1.5%. The source of the sample is a study of shared clonotypes between healthy human individuals. The CDR3 consists of 18 residues. The J segment lost 5 bases and the V segment lost 6 bases, leaving 17 bases of the junction unmatched. Germline CDR1 MDHEN, CDR2 SYDVKM. CD45RO-negative, CCR7-positively selected cells formed the naive CD8 fraction, excluding terminally differentiated effector memory CD45RA+ cells.

Sample: naive CD8+ T cells from PBMCs. The J gene is TRBJ2-3, the V gene TRBV28; 10 nucleotides match TRBD1. The source of this sequence is a man aged 18-30 years in good health. Some clones in this sample may be carry-over from other donors' samples. This CDR3 is CASSTPPRGQGLGDTQYF. Here the CDR3 DNA reads TGTGCCAGCAGCACACCCCCACGGGGACAGGGGCTGGGAGATACGCAGTATTTT.